The subject of this entry is one T cell receptor beta chain. Germline V gene sequence: CDR1 SGHAT, CDR2 FQDESV (reference sequence). CDR3 size: 14 residues. Germline trimming cut 5 bases from V and 5 bases from J; bases unmatched to any gene: 7. Every patient relapsed after autologous stem cell transplantation, and brentuximab vedotin exposure varied. This specimen belongs to a study of PD-1 blockade in classical Hodgkin lymphoma. The data were produced by immunoSEQ multiplex PCR, yet TCRdb's version contains in-frame clones alone and is incomplete. The repertoire holds 55,000 to 80,000 clones, with roughly 91% as singletons.

The J gene is TRBJ2-3, the V gene TRBV11-1; 7 positions match TRBD2. The clonotype was recovered from a human donor with classical Hodgkin lymphoma. The specimen comprised peripheral blood mononuclear cells (PBMCs), sampled at baseline. The CDR3 DNA follows: TGTGCCAGCAGCCCCGGACTAGGTGGAGATACGCAGTATTTT. Protein sequence: CASSPGLGGDTQYF.